This T cell receptor beta chain stems from a study of beta chain features in type 1 diabetes. Study summary: Examination of sorted cells across all samples involved roughly 100 million cells. Study-level findings and limits: Whether HLA type affects TCRB rearrangement stayed undetermined in the present work. TCRB CDR3 length was moderately but significantly reduced in all four CD4+ subsets of Type 1 diabetes patients.

Germline V gene sequence: CDR1 MGHRA, CDR2 YSYEKL. Trimming left V 5 bases short and J 0 bases short, with 11 bases between. This CDR3 comprises 15 residues. Reverse transcribing all isolated RNA meant expressed TCRB transcripts were sequenced. Only in-frame clones appear in the TCRdb table, and some are missing; sequencing was by immunoSEQ multiplex PCR. The repertoire holds 450,000 or so clones, with about an eighth as singletons. In this sample, this clone turned up a few times. Antigen unknown. The rearrangement links TRBV4-1 to TRBJ2-4, with D perhaps TRBD2 (5 bases). The sequenced material came from naive CD4+ T cells from blood. This clonotype originated in a woman in her late teens or twenties in good health. The DNA of the CDR3 is TGCGCCAGCAGCTCAGTAGGACTAGCCAAAAACATTCAGTACTTC. It specifies CASSSVGLAKNIQYF.